This T cell receptor (beta chain) was captured in a study of T cell clusters in autoimmune cytopenias. About this clonotype: Its antigen remains unknown.

TRB amplification used approximately 250 ng of peripheral blood genomic DNA. TRB rearrangements were amplified by touch-down multiplex PCR with mixed TRB-A/B primers. Reprocessing the multiplex PCR reads, TCRdb reports a single entry for every CDR3 protein and omits DNA. This sample's table reports more than 6,500 distinct CDR3 sequences. The study, taken as a whole, reports: Clustering suggested that physiological T cell clusters were missing in primary autoimmune cytopenia patients. TRB repertoire shifts in secondary cytopenia and chronic lymphocytic leukemia mostly reflected lymphoma, not autoimmunity.

Germline V gene data show CDR1 as KGHSH and CDR2 as LQKENI. This CDR3 spans 15 amino acids. The sequencing sample was made of peripheral blood. The chain carries TRBV18 and TRBJ1-1. The TCR originated in a human donor with an autoimmune cytopenia or autoimmune hepatitis (not recorded which). The CDR3: CASSPRRTSNTEAFF.